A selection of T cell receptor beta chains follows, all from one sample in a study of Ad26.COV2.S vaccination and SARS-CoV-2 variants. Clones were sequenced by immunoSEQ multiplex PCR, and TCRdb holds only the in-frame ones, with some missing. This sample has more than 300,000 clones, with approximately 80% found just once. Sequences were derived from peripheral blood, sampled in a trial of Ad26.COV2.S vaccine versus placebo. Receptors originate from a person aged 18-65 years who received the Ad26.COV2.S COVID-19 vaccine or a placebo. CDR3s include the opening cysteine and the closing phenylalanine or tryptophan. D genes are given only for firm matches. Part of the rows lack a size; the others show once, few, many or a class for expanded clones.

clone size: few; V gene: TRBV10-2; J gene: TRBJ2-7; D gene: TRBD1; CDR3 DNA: TGCGCCAGCAGTGAGTTCGGACAGGGGACTTCCTACGAGCAGTACTTC; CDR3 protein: CASSEFGQGTSYEQYF
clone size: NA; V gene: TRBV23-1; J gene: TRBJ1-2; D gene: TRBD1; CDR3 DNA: TGCGCCAGCAGCAAGACAGGGGTTCTTGGCTACACCTTC; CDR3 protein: CASSKTGVLGYTF
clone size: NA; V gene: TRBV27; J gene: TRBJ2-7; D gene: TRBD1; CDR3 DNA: TGTGCCAGCAGTATTACAGGGGGGTCCTCCTACGAGCAGTACTTC; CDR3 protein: CASSITGGSSYEQYF
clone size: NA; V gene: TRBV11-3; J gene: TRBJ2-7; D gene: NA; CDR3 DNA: TGTGCCAGCAGCTTTGAGGGCAGGGTAATTAACGAGCAGTACTTC; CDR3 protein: CASSFEGRVINEQYF
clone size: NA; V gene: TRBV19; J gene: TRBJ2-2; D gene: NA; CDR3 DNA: TGTGCCAGTAGTATTTCATCCCGACGGGGGCCCGGGGAGCTGTTTTTT; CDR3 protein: CASSISSRRGPGELFF
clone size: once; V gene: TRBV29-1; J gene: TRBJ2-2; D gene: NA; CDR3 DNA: TGCAGCGTTGAAAAGGGGTCGGGGGAGCTGTTTTTT; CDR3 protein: CSVEKGSGELFF
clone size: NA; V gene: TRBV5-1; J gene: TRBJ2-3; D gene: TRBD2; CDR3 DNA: TGCGCCAGCAGCCTTACTAGCGGGGGGTTTGATACGCAGTATTTT; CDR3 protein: CASSLTSGGFDTQYF
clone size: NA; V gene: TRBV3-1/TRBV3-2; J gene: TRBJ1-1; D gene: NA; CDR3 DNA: TGTGCCAGCAGCCAGTTCGGGGAGAACACTGAAGCTTTCTTT; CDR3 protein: CASSQFGENTEAFF
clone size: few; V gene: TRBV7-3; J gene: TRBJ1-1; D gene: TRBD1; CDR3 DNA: TGTGCCAGCAGATACTACAGGGGGCATGGAACTGAAGCTTTCTTT; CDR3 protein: CASRYYRGHGTEAFF
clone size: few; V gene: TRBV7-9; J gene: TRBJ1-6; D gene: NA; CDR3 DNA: TGTGCCAGCAGCTTAGAGCGTAATTCACCCCTCCACTTT; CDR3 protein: CASSLERNSPLHF
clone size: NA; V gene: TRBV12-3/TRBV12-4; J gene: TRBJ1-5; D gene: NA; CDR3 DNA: TGTGCCAGTGGACGAAGCAATCAGCCCCAGCATTTT; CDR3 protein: CASGRSNQPQHF
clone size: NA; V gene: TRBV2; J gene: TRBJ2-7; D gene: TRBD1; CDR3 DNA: TGTGCCAGCAGGCCCCGACAGGGACAAAATTGGTACGAGCAGTACTTC; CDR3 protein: CASRPRQGQNWYEQYF
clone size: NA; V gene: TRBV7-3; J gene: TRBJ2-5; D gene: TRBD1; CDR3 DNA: TGTGCCAGCAGCTTAGGGGCAGGGGGCTTGGAGACCCAGTACTTC; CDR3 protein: CASSLGAGGLETQYF
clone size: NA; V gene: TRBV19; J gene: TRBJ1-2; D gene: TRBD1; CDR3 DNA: TGTGCCAGCGACAGGGGAAACTATGGCTACACCTTC; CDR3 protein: CASDRGNYGYTF
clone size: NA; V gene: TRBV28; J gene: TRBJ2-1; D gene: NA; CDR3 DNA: TGTGCCAGCAGTTTAGGAACATCGTCCTACAATGAGCAGTTCTTC; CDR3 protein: CASSLGTSSYNEQFF
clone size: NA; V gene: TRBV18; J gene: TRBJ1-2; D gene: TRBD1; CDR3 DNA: TGTGCCAGCTCACTCGGGACAGCCCTGTTTGGCTATGGCTACACCTTC; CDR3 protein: CASSLGTALFGYGYTF
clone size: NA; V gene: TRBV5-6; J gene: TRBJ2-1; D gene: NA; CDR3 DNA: TGTGCCAGCAGCTTGTGGCAGTACAATGAGCAGTTCTTC; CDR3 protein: CASSLWQYNEQFF
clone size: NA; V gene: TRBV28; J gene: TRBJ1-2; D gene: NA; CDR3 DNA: TGTGCCAGCAGTTTACAGGGCATAGGAGGGAGTAACTATGGCTACACCTTC; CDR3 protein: CASSLQGIGGSNYGYTF
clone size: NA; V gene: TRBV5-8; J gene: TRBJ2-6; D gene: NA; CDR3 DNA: TGTGCCAGCAGCTCCGACGGGGCGGCTGGGGCCAACGTCCTGACTTTC; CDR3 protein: CASSSDGAAGANVLTF
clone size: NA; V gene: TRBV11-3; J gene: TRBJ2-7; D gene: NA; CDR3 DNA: TGTGCCAGCAGCTTAGGTTACAGTCAAAGCTCCTACGAGCAGTACTTC; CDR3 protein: CASSLGYSQSSYEQYF
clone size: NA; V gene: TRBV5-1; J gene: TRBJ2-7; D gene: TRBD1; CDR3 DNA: TGCGCCAGCAGCTCAACCGGGACAGGGTATAACTCCTACGAGCAGTACTTC; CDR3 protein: CASSSTGTGYNSYEQYF
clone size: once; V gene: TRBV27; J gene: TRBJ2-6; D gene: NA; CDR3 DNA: TGTGCCAGCAGTTCACACACCTCTGGGGCCAACGTCCTGACTTTC; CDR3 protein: CASSSHTSGANVLTF
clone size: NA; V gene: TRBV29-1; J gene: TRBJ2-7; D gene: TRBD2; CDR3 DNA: TGCAGCGTTGTAGCGGGGGGGACAAGCTCCTACGAGCAGTACTTC; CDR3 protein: CSVVAGGTSSYEQYF
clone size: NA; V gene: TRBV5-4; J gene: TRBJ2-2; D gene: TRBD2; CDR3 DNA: TGTGCCAGCAGCCCCCGTCTGACTAGCGGGGGGGCGAGCGGGGAGCTGTTTTTT; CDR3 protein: CASSPRLTSGGASGELFF
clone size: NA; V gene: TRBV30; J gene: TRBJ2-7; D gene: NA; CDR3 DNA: TGTGCCTGGAGTGTTGTTGACGAGCAGTACTTC; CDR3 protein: CAWSVVDEQYF
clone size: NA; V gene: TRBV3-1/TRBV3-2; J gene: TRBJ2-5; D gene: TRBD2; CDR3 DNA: TGTGCCAGCAGCCCCGGACTAGCGATGTACCAAGAGACCCAGTACTTC; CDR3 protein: CASSPGLAMYQETQYF
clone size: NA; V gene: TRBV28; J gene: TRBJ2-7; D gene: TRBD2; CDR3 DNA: TGTGCCAGCAGCCGGGAGGGGTCCCACGAGCAGTACTTC; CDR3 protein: CASSREGSHEQYF
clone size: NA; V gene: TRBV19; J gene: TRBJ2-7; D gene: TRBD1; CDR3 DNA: TGTGCCAGTAGTCGACAGGGGGTCGAGCAGTACTTC; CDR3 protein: CASSRQGVEQYF
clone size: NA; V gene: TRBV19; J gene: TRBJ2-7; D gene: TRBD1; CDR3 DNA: TGTGCCAGTAGTCCCCCGACAGGGCAATCGTTAACCTACGAGCAGTACTTC; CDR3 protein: CASSPPTGQSLTYEQYF
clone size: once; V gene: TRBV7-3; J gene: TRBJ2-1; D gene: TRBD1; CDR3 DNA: TGTGCCAGCAGCTTCAGGGGGAGCTCCTACAATGAGCAGTTCTTC; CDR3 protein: CASSFRGSSYNEQFF
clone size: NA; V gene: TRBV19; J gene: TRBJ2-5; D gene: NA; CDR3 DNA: TGTGCCAGTAGTATACGGGGGTTAGAGACCCAGTACTTC; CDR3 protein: CASSIRGLETQYF
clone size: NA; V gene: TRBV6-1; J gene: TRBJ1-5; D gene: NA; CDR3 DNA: TGTGCCAGCAGTTCGGTTGATCAGCCCCAGCATTTT; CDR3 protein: CASSSVDQPQHF
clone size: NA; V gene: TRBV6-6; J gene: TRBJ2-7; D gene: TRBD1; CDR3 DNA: TGTGCCAGCAGTGCCCGGGACAGTACTTCCTACGAGCAGTACTTC; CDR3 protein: CASSARDSTSYEQYF
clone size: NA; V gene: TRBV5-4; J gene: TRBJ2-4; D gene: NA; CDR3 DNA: TGTGCCAGCAGCTTGGACAGGGCCAAAAACATTCAGTACTTC; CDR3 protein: CASSLDRAKNIQYF
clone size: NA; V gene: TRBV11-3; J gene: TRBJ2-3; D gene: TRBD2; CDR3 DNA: TGTGCCAGCAGCTTAGATGGCGAGCGGGGGACCTTTGGAGATACGCAGTATTTT; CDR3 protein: CASSLDGERGTFGDTQYF
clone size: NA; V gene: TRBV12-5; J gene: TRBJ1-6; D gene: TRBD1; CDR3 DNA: TGTGCTAGCGCAGACAACGCCTCCGACAGGGTTTGGGCGGTAGATAATTCACCCCTCCACTTT; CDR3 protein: CASADNASDRVWAVDNSPLHF
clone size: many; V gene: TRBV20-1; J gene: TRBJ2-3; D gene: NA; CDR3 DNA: TGCAGTGCTTGGGGAGCAGATACGCAGTATTTT; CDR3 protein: CSAWGADTQYF
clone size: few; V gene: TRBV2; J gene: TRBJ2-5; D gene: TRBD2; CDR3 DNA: TGTGCCAGCAGCGCCGCACTAGCGGGGGGAGAGACCCAGTACTTC; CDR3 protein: CASSAALAGGETQYF
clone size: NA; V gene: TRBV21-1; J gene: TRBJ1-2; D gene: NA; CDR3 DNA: TGTGCCAGCAGCCGCGACAGGCACCCTTACTATGGCTACACCTTC; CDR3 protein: CASSRDRHPYYGYTF
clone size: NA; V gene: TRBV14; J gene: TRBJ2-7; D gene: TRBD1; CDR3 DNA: TGTGCCAGCAGCCCCACTCCAGGGGGCTACGAGCAGTACTTC; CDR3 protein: CASSPTPGGYEQYF
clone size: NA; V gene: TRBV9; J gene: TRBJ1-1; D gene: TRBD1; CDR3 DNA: TGTGCCAGCAGCGTGGCGGGACAGCTTTACACTGAAGCTTTCTTT; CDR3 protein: CASSVAGQLYTEAFF
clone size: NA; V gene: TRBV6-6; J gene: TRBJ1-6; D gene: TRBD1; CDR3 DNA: TGTGCCAGCAGTACGACAGGGGGGAATTCACCCCTCCACTTT; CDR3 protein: CASSTTGGNSPLHF
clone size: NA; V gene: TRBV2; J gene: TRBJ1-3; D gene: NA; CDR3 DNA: TGTGCCAGCAGTGAGGTCGGGGGGTCTGGAAACACCATATATTTT; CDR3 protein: CASSEVGGSGNTIYF
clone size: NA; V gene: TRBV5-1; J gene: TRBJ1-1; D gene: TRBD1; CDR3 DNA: TGCGCCAGCAGCCCGGACAGGGTGAACACTGAAGCTTTCTTT; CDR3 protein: CASSPDRVNTEAFF
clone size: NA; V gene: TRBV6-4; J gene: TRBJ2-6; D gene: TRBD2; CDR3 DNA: TGTGCCAGCAGTGCCGAACGGACTAGCGGGGGGTCTGGGGCCAACGTCCTGACTTTC; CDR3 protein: CASSAERTSGGSGANVLTF
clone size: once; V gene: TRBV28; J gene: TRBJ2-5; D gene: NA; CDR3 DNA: TGTGCCAGCAGCCCCGACAGTTACCAAGAGACCCAGTACTTC; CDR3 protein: CASSPDSYQETQYF
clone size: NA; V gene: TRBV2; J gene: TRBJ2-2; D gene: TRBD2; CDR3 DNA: TGTGCCAGCAGAGGGGCACTAGCGGGGTTTACCGGGGAGCTGTTTTTT; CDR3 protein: CASRGALAGFTGELFF
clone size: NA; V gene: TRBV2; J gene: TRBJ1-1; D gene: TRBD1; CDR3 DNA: TGTGCCAGCCGGGACAGCCACACTGAAGCTTTCTTT; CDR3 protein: CASRDSHTEAFF
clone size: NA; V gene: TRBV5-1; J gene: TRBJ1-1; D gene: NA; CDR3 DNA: TGCGCCAGCAGCTTGGCATGGGCCTGGGGCACTGAAGCTTTCTTT; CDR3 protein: CASSLAWAWGTEAFF
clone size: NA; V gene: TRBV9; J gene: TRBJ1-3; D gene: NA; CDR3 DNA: TGTGCCAGCAGCGTCATCTCCCGAAGCTCTGGAAACACCATATATTTT; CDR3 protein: CASSVISRSSGNTIYF
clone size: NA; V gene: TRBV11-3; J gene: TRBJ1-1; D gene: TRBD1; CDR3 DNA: TGTGCCAGCAGCTTAGATCGGGACAGGGGATTTACTGAAGCTTTCTTT; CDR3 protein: CASSLDRDRGFTEAFF
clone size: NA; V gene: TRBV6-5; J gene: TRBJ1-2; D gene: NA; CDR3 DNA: TGTGCCAGCACCAGCTTACTGCGTAACTATGGCTACACCTTC; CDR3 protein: CASTSLLRNYGYTF
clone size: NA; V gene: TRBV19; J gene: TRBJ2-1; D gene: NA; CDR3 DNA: TGTGCCAGTAGTCCTCCGGGAGTCGAGCAGTTCTTC; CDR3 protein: CASSPPGVEQFF
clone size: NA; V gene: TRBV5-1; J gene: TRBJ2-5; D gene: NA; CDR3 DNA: TGCGCCAGCACCCAAGAGGTTTCAGAGACCCAGTACTTC; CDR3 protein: CASTQEVSETQYF